The 12 T cell receptor beta chains below come from one sample, sequenced in a study of blood T cell repertoires in COVID-19. Clones were read by immunoSEQ multiplex PCR, and TCRdb kept only the in-frame ones, dropping some. Of 110,000 or so clones listed, approximately 80% are singletons. Specimen: peripheral blood. The receptors stem from a woman of 80 years or more with active or convalescent COVID-19.

V gene TRBV7-2 combines with J gene TRBJ1-1, with 12 nucleotides matching TRBD1. From germline, CDR1 is SGHTA and CDR2 FQGNSA. V shed 3 bases, J shed 5 bases, and the junction held 4 bases outside the gene matches. The length of the CDR3 is 15 residues. CDR3 region: CASSFWDRGRTEAFF. The CDR3 DNA reads as TGTGCCAGCAGCTTCTGGGACAGGGGGCGTACTGAAGCTTTCTTT.

The chain uses TRBV28 and TRBJ1-5; 10 bases are shared with TRBD1. The CDR3 is 14 amino acids. The germline V gene has CDR1 MDHEN and CDR2 SYDVKM. The J segment lost 6 bases and the V segment lost 8 bases, leaving 7 bases of the junction unmatched. The chain's CDR3 is CASVPGTGVQPQHF. CDR3 in DNA: TGTGCCAGCGTTCCCGGGACAGGGGTTCAGCCCCAGCATTTT.

The genes are TRBV5-1 and TRBJ1-4; TRBD1 agrees at 9 bases. Germline CDR1 reads SGHRS; CDR2 reads YFSETQ. V was pared by 4 bases and J by 7 bases, with 5 bases of the junction left unmatched. The CDR3 has 14 residues. The CDR3 here is CASSVDRGGEKLFF. CDR3 DNA sequence: TGCGCCAGCAGCGTTGACAGGGGGGGTGAAAAACTGTTTTTT.

The J gene is TRBJ2-5, the V gene TRBV9; 7 bases align to TRBD1. The CDR3 runs 16 residues. Per germline, CDR1 SGDLS and CDR2 YYNGEE. V shed 0 bases and J 4 bases; nucleotides not matched to a gene: 9. The CDR3 loop is CASSVGGPGGSETQYF. CDR3 in DNA: TGTGCCAGCAGCGTAGGAGGCCCAGGGGGTTCAGAGACCCAGTACTTC.

The chain links TRBV18 to TRBJ1-3; 7 bases fit TRBD1. Per the germline V gene, CDR1 is KGHSH and CDR2 is LQKENI. The V gene end was trimmed by 4 bases and the J gene end by 0 bases; junction bases not matched to a gene: 6. This CDR3 spans 16 amino acids. The DNA of the CDR3 is TGTGCCAGCTCACATCCGGGACAGAGCTCTGGAAACACCATATATTTT. Protein sequence: CASSHPGQSSGNTIYF. The full variable domain, in which reference TRBV18 and TRBJ1-3 provide the parts outside the CDR3, is NAGVMQNPRHLVRRRGQEARLRCSPMKGHSHVYWYRQLPEEGLKFMVYLQKENIIDESGMPKERFSAEFPKEGPSILRIQQVVRGDSAAYFCASSHPGQSSGNTIYFGEGSWLTVV.

The chain employs TRBV7-6 and TRBJ2-7, with D tentatively TRBD1 (5 bases). Germline V gene lookup returns CDR1 SGHVS and CDR2 FNYEAQ. V lost 1 base to trimming and J lost 0 bases, with 7 bases between them. This CDR3 region has 14 residues. The CDR3 sequence is CASSLEGFSYEQYF. CDR3 sequence (DNA): TGTGCCAGCAGCTTAGAGGGGTTCTCCTACGAGCAGTACTTC.

This chain links TRBV28 with TRBJ1-1; D unclear. Per germline, CDR1 MDHEN and CDR2 SYDVKM. The CDR3 contains 14 residues. The V end was cut by 6 bases, the J end by 4 bases, with 15 bases between. CDR3 protein: CASSKEIRGTEAFF. CDR3 coding DNA: TGTGCCAGCAGCAAGGAGATACGGGGCACTGAAGCTTTCTTT.

This clone was seen a handful of times. The chain employs TRBV7-8 and TRBJ1-2, with D possibly matching TRBD1 (5 bases). The germline CDR1 and CDR2 sequences are SGHVS and FQNEAQ. V was cut by 5 bases and J by 5 bases, with 12 bases left in between. The CDR3 contains 13 residues. CDR3 protein: CASSLAQGYGYTF. The CDR3 region has the DNA TGTGCCAGCAGCCTTGCCCAGGGATATGGCTACACCTTC.

The rearrangement uses TRBV7-9 and TRBJ2-3, with D perhaps matching TRBD2 (6 bases). CDR3 length equals 12 residues. The ends were cut back, 5 bases at V and 6 bases at J, with 9 bases in the middle. Germline CDR1 reads SEHNR; CDR2 reads FQNEAQ (reference sequence). CDR3 amino acids: CASSLGLDTQYF. For the CDR3, the DNA is TGTGCCAGCAGCCTGGGACTGGATACGCAGTATTTT.

The gene calls are TRBV2 and TRBJ2-6, with D possibly being TRBD1 (6 bases). V shed 1 base and J shed 7 bases, with 11 bases lying between them. Germline lookup yields CDR1 SNHLY and CDR2 FYNNEI. The CDR3 is made up of 15 amino acids. The DNA for the CDR3 is TGTGCCAGCAGTGAAGGACAGGTGGAAGCCAACGTCCTGACTTTC. Translated: CASSEGQVEANVLTF.

V usage is TRBV5-1 and J usage is TRBJ2-1; D is undetermined. This CDR3 is 15 amino acids long. Germline V lookup: CDR1 SGHRS, CDR2 YFSETQ. V was trimmed by 0 bases and J by 2 bases, leaving 9 bases between them. The CDR3 is CASSLEASTYNEQFF. The CDR3 bases are TGCGCCAGCAGCTTGGAAGCCTCCACCTACAATGAGCAGTTCTTC.

V gene TRBV10-3 combines with J gene TRBJ2-7; 11 nucleotides align to TRBD2. This CDR3 is built from 14 residues. CDR1 is ENHRY and CDR2 is SYGVKD in the germline V gene. The V segment lost 4 bases and the J segment 4 bases; nucleotides outside the gene matches: 3. The CDR3 region has the DNA TGTGCCATCAGTGCCGGGACTAGCGGTTACGAGCAGTACTTC. Translation gives CAISAGTSGYEQYF.